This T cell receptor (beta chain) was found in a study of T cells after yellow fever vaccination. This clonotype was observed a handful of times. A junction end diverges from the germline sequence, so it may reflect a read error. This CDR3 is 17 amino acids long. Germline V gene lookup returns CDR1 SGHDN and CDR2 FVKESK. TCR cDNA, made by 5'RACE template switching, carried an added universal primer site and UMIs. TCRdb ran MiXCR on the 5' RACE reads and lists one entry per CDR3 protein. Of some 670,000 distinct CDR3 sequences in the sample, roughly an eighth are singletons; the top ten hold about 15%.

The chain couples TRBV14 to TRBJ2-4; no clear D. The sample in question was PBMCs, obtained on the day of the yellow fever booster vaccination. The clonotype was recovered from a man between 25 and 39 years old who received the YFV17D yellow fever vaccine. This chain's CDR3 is CASNQDRPPLAKNIQYF. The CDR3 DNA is TGTGCCAGCAACCAAGATCGGCCTCCCTTGGCCAAAAACATTCAGTACTTC. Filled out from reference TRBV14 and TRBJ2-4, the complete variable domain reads EAGVTQFPSHSVIEKGQTVTLRCDPISGHDNLYWYRRVMGKEIKFLLHFVKESKQDESGMPNNRFLAERTGGTYSTLKVQPAELEDSGVYFCASNQDRPPLAKNIQYFGAGTRLSVL.